Listed here are 32 T cell receptor beta chains from one sample, sequenced in a study of CD8+CD57+ T cells in acquired aplastic anemia. Only patients with CD8+CD57+ cell expansion on flow cytometry were chosen for sequencing. Profiling of TCR beta VDJ combinations and CDR3 sequences used genomic DNA as template. TCRdb re-analysed the reads in MiXCR, keeping a single row per CDR3 protein. The sample includes 100,000 to 150,000 distinct CDR3 sequences, nearly 40% of them seen just once. The sequencing input was sorted CD4+, CD8+, or CD8+CD57+ T cells (not recorded which) from PBMCs. Receptor source: a human donor with aplastic anemia.

This clonotype was detected ten times or more. The chain couples TRBV7-9 to TRBJ1-2; D is uncertain. CDR1 SEHNR and CDR2 FQNEAQ come from the germline V gene (reference sequence). V dropped 1 base and J dropped 2 bases, with 8 bases sitting between them. The CDR3 length is 14 residues. The CDR3 DNA reads TGTGCCAGCAGCTTAGTTGCGGGGAACTATGGCTACACCTTC. The encoded protein is CASSLVAGNYGYTF.

The rearrangement joins TRBV5-6 to TRBJ1-1, with a possible D match to TRBD1 (6 bases). Per the germline V gene, CDR1 is SGHDT and CDR2 is YYEEEE. The CDR3 sequence is 14 residues long. Trimming took off 0 bases at V and 1 base at J, with 7 bases between the two ends. The CDR3 protein is CASSLAGANTEAFF. The CDR3 nucleotides are TGTGCCAGCAGCTTGGCAGGGGCGAACACTGAAGCTTTCTTT.

Many counts were recorded for this clonotype. The chain joins TRBV5-1 to TRBJ1-6, with 8 bases identical to TRBD1. The CDR3 is 16 residues long. V was clipped by 4 bases and J by 7 bases; unmatched bases: 10. Germline V gene data show CDR1 as SGHRS and CDR2 as YFSETQ. Written as DNA, the CDR3 is TGCGCCAGCAGCCAGGGGGCGAGGGGGTCGAATTCACCCCTCCACTTT. It is translated as CASSQGARGSNSPLHF.

The table lists this clonotype with many counts. The chain uses TRBV2 and TRBJ1-5; 12 bases fit TRBD1. V gave up 6 bases and J gave up 6 bases; unmatched junction bases: 6. Germline loops: CDR1 SNHLY, CDR2 FYNNEI. CDR3 size: 15 residues. CDR3 region: CASRWDRGLGQPQHF. The CDR3 bases are TGTGCCAGCAGGTGGGACAGGGGGCTTGGTCAGCCCCAGCATTTT.

The sample holds many counts of this clonotype. The V gene is TRBV5-6, the J gene TRBJ2-3; TRBD2 aligns across 7 bases. J lost 4 bases, V lost 1 base, and 9 bases had no gene match. The CDR3 runs 16 residues. Germline V CDR1 and CDR2: SGHDT, YYEEEE. The CDR3 DNA reads TGTGCCAGCAGCTTGAACGGGGGGTCCAGTTCAGATACGCAGTATTTT. Residues: CASSLNGGSSSDTQYF.

The chain uses TRBV7-6 and TRBJ2-3; 7 bases line up with TRBD2. The germline V gene encodes CDR1 SGHVS and CDR2 FNYEAQ. This CDR3 comprises 13 residues. Trimming at V came to 5 bases and at J to 4 bases, leaving 3 bases not matched to a gene. CDR3 coding DNA: TGTGCCAGCAGCCCCGGACTAGCAGATACGCAGTATTTT. This sequence encodes CASSPGLADTQYF.

The genes are TRBV20-1 and TRBJ2-3; D gene unclear. Between the trimmed V and J ends, which lost 2 bases and 4 bases, there was a span of 4 bases. In germline, CDR1 is DFQATT, CDR2 SNEGSKA (reference sequence). This CDR3 region has 11 residues. The DNA for the CDR3 is TGCAGTGCTAGAATGGCAGATACGCAGTATTTT. It specifies CSARMADTQYF.

This clonotype was observed many times. The chain combines TRBV5-1 with TRBJ1-6; D remains ambiguous. Between the trimmed V and J ends, which lost 4 bases and 5 bases, there was a span of 10 bases. The CDR3 contains 14 residues. The V gene's germline CDR1 is SGHRS and CDR2 YFSETQ. CDR3 loop: CASSPGPNNSPLHF. The CDR3 nucleotides read TGCGCCAGCAGCCCCGGGCCCAATAATTCACCCCTCCACTTT. Full variable domain (outside the CDR3, taken from reference TRBV5-1 and TRBJ1-6): KAGVTQTPRYLIKTRGQQVTLSCSPISGHRSVSWYQQTPGQGLQFLFEYFSETQRNKGNFPGRFSGRQFSNSRSEMNVSTLELGDSALYLCASSPGPNNSPLHFGNGTRLTVT.

This clonotype occurred many times. This chain connects TRBV24-1 to TRBJ2-2; 10 nucleotides align to TRBD1. This CDR3 contains 17 residues. The ends lost 4 bases at V and 7 bases at J; junction bases unmatched: 11. Germline loops: CDR1 KGHDR, CDR2 SFDVKD. Written as DNA, the CDR3 is TGTGCCACCAGTGACCACTCCCGACAGGGGGCTGGCGGGGAGCTGTTTTTT. This sequence encodes CATSDHSRQGAGGELFF.

This chain connects TRBV4-1 to TRBJ1-1; D gene unclear. Trimming removed 1 base at V and 6 bases at J, with 9 bases between. CDR3 length equals 13 residues. The germline V gene encodes CDR1 MGHRA and CDR2 YSYEKL. The CDR3 DNA follows: TGCGCCAGCAGCCAAGTTGGACTTTCTGAAGCTTTCTTT. It is translated as CASSQVGLSEAFF.

At least ten counts were recorded for this clonotype. This chain uses TRBV2 with TRBJ1-1, with 7 nucleotides matching TRBD1. The CDR3 extends over 15 amino acids. The ends lost 3 bases at V and 0 bases at J; junction bases unmatched: 4. CDR1 and CDR2 from the germline V gene are SNHLY and FYNNEI. The CDR3 loop is CASSESGTVNTEAFF. The CDR3 region has the DNA TGTGCCAGCAGTGAGAGTGGGACAGTGAACACTGAAGCTTTCTTT.

This clonotype occurred many times. V is TRBV10-3 and J is TRBJ1-5; a possible D gene is TRBD1 (6 bases). Per the germline V gene, CDR1 is ENHRY and CDR2 is SYGVKD. The CDR3 extends over 17 amino acids. Trimming removed 2 bases at V and 3 bases at J, with 17 bases between. This chain's CDR3 is CAISERAGALSNQPQHF. CDR3 sequence (DNA): TGTGCCATCAGTGAGAGGGCAGGGGCGCTTTCCAATCAGCCCCAGCATTTT.

The J gene is TRBJ2-7, the V gene TRBV7-8, with 8 positions matching TRBD1. The germline gives CDR1 SGHVS, CDR2 FQNEAQ. This CDR3 has 13 amino acids. V shed 10 bases, J shed 4 bases, and the junction held 9 bases outside the gene matches. The CDR3 loop is CAIRGTGPYEQYF. Here the CDR3 DNA reads TGTGCCATCAGGGGGACAGGCCCTTACGAGCAGTACTTC.

In regard to this clonotype: The missing conserved phenylalanine or tryptophan at the end of this CDR3 makes a read error likely. V gene TRBV29-1 combines with J gene TRBJ1-1; D unclear. The CDR3 totals 12 residues. The germline V gene encodes CDR1 SQVTM and CDR2 ANQGSEA. The V gene lost 8 bases and the J gene lost 1 base, with 11 bases spanning the gap. The CDR3 loop is CSPSRWNTEAFL. DNA for the CDR3: TGCAGCCCCTCTCGGTGGAACACTGAAGCTTTCCTT.

On this clonotype itself: A read error may be the cause here, since a much bigger clone is one base away. The chain uses TRBV25-1 and TRBJ1-5, with D possibly matching TRBD1 (5 bases). V lost 3 bases, J lost 2 bases, and 8 bases lay in between. The germline CDR1 and CDR2 sequences are MGHDK and SYGVNS. The CDR3 extends over 14 amino acids. In nucleotides, the CDR3 is TGTGCCAGCAGTGATCAGGGCGGCAATCAGCCCCAGCATTTT. This codes for CASSDQGGNQPQHF. Looking up the rest from reference TRBV25-1 and TRBJ1-5 gives the full variable domain: EADIYQTPRYLVIGTGKKITLECSQTMGHDKMYWYQQDPGMELHLIHYSYGVNSTEKGDLSSESTVSRIRTEHFPLTLESARPSHTSQYLCASSDQGGNQPQHFGDGTRLSIL.

This clonotype was detected a few times. The genes are TRBV20-1 and TRBJ2-6; D might be TRBD2 (6 bases). The length of the CDR3 is 13 residues. Germline CDR1 reads DFQATT; CDR2 reads SNEGSKA (reference sequence). V gave up 6 bases and J gave up 2 bases, with 8 bases separating them. CDR3 amino acids: CSAPGAGANVLTF. The CDR3 DNA reads as TGCAGTGCCCCGGGGGCTGGGGCCAACGTCCTGACTTTC.

This clonotype has a count of ten or more. The chain combines TRBV20-1 with TRBJ2-3; no clear D gene. The ends were cut back, 4 bases at V and 2 bases at J, with 7 bases in the middle. The CDR3 contains 12 residues. Germline-derived CDR1 and CDR2 are DFQATT and SNEGSKA (reference sequence). CDR3 coding DNA: TGCAGTGCTATGACCCACACAGATACGCAGTATTTT. Its translation: CSAMTHTDTQYF.

The V gene is TRBV11-2, the J gene TRBJ2-1, with D possibly being TRBD2 (6 bases). Germline CDR1 is SGHAT and CDR2 is FQNNGV. Between the trimmed V and J ends, which lost 6 bases and 5 bases, there was a span of 14 bases. CDR3 length: 14 residues. Written as DNA, the CDR3 is TGTGCCAGCAGACGAGGGACGGGGGACAATGAGCAGTTCTTC. It specifies CASRRGTGDNEQFF.

This clonotype was found many times. The rearrangement links TRBV7-3 to TRBJ1-5; the match to TRBD1 covers 8 bases. CDR3 length: 19 amino acids. The V segment lost 1 base and the J segment 0 bases; nucleotides outside the gene matches: 11. In germline, CDR1 is SGHTA, CDR2 FQGTGA. For the CDR3, the DNA is TGTGCCAGCAGCTTAATCCGGACAGGGAAAAAAGGTAGCAATCAGCCCCAGCATTTT. It specifies CASSLIRTGKKGSNQPQHF.

In this sample, this clonotype turned up a few times. The chain couples TRBV18 to TRBJ1-2; 9 nucleotides align to TRBD1. This CDR3 is built from 14 residues. With 6 bases clipped from V and 6 bases from J, the junction kept 8 bases outside the gene matches. Germline V gene sequence: CDR1 KGHSH, CDR2 LQKENI. This CDR3 is CASSGTGNLNGYTF. In nucleotides, the CDR3 is TGTGCCAGCTCGGGGACAGGGAATTTAAATGGCTACACCTTC.

This clonotype was detected many times. CDR3 DNA sequence: TGTGCCAGCAGTTATGACAGGGAGTGGGGGAATGAGCAGTTCTTC. It codes for CASSYDREWGNEQFF. The V and J genes are TRBV6-6 and TRBJ2-1, with 7 nucleotides matching TRBD1. The CDR3 is 15 residues long. Germline V gives CDR1 MNHNY, CDR2 SVGAGI (reference sequence). After removal of 3 bases from V and 7 bases from J, the junction contained 9 bases not matched to a gene.

This chain joins TRBV25-1 and TRBJ2-7; D is unclear. CDR1 and CDR2 (germline): MGHDK, SYGVNS. The CDR3 is 13 amino acids. Trimming removed 3 bases from V and 2 bases from J, with 8 bases in between. Written as DNA, the CDR3 is TGTGCCAGCAGTGACCTCGCCCCCTACGAGCAGTACTTC. Translation: CASSDLAPYEQYF.

This clonotype occurred once. CDR3 amino acids: CASSNPGQMNTEAFF. As DNA, the CDR3 is TGTGCCAGCAGTAACCCGGGGCAGATGAACACTGAAGCTTTCTTT. The chain recombines TRBV6-5 with TRBJ1-1, with D possibly being TRBD1 (5 bases). Germline V gene sequence: CDR1 MNHEY, CDR2 SVGAGI. CDR3 length equals 15 residues. The V end was cut by 5 bases, the J end by 0 bases, with 13 bases between.

This clonotype was seen at least ten times. The chain combines TRBV3-1 with TRBJ1-2; D ambiguous. Trimming took 1 base from V and 6 from J, leaving 12 bases between them. This CDR3 comprises 14 residues. Germline CDR1 reads LGHDT; CDR2 reads YNNKEL (reference sequence). CDR3 nucleotide sequence: TGTGCCAGCAGCCAAGCCGCCCGCTGGGATGGCTACACCTTC. Encoded protein: CASSQAARWDGYTF.

This clonotype was observed many times. The chain is built from TRBV20-1 and TRBJ2-2; TRBD1 might be the D (5 bases). The CDR3 covers 14 residues. Trimming took 5 bases from V and 2 from J, leaving 12 bases between them. From germline, CDR1 is DFQATT and CDR2 SNEGSKA (reference sequence). CDR3 protein: CSAPLQGNTGELFF. The CDR3 nucleotides are TGCAGTGCTCCCCTTCAGGGCAACACCGGGGAGCTGTTTTTT.

This clonotype was seen a single time. With a much larger clone just one base away, this may be a read error. The chain carries TRBV11-2 and TRBJ2-5, with TRBD1 identical over 9 bases. Germline CDR1 SGHAT, CDR2 FQNNGV. CDR3 length equals 17 residues. The CDR3 loop reads CVSSLWDRVYRGETQYF. CDR3 DNA: TGTGTCAGCAGCTTATGGGACAGGGTATATCGGGGAGAGACCCAGTACTTC. Full variable domain (rest looked up from reference TRBV11-2 and TRBJ2-5): EAGVAQSPRYKIIEKRQSVAFWCNPISGHATLYWYQQILGQGPKLLIQFQNNGVVDDSQLPKDRFSAERLKGVDSTLKIQPAKLEDSAVYLCVSSLWDRVYRGETQYFGPGTRLLVL.

The V and J genes are TRBV7-2 and TRBJ2-1; 9 bases align to TRBD1. V shed 1 base and J 4 bases; nucleotides not matched to a gene: 8. Germline values: CDR1 SGHTA, CDR2 FQGNSA. The CDR3 runs 17 residues. CDR3 sequence (DNA): TGTGCCAGCAGCTTAGGGCCTCGGGACAGGGTATACAATGAGCAGTTCTTC. Its protein is CASSLGPRDRVYNEQFF.

The CDR3 spells CASSSVSGGATGELFF. The DNA of the CDR3 is TGTGCCAGCAGTTCCGTTAGCGGGGGGGCCACCGGGGAGCTGTTTTTT. The chain combines TRBV6-5 with TRBJ2-2; TRBD2 agrees at 11 bases. This CDR3 region has 16 residues. Germline trimming cut 4 bases from V and 4 bases from J; bases unmatched to any gene: 5. From germline, CDR1 is MNHEY and CDR2 SVGAGI.

This clonotype was seen a handful of times. The V call is TRBV12-3 or TRBV12-4, the J call TRBJ1-3; D not certain. V lost 8 bases, J lost 0 bases, and 11 bases lay in between. This CDR3 has 14 amino acids. The chain's CDR3 is CASGTYSSGNTIYF. Here the CDR3 DNA reads TGTGCCAGCGGAACGTACAGCTCTGGAAACACCATATATTTT.

This rearrangement joins TRBV6-1 to TRBJ2-7, with D possibly being TRBD1 (5 bases). This CDR3 is 14 amino acids long. V shed 2 bases and J shed 1 base, with 9 bases lying between them. Per the germline V gene, CDR1 is MNHNS and CDR2 is SASEGT. Written as DNA, the CDR3 is TGTGCCAGCAGTGAAACAGGCGGTTCCTACGAGCAGTACTTC. Translation: CASSETGGSYEQYF.

This clonotype was found a few times. J is TRBJ2-5 and V is TRBV29-1, with 10 bases that match TRBD2. Per the germline V gene, CDR1 is SQVTM and CDR2 is ANQGSEA. The ends lost 8 bases at V and 4 bases at J; junction bases unmatched: 7. The CDR3 length is 13 residues. CDR3 bases: TGCAGCTCAACTAGCGGGGCAGGAGAGACCCAGTACTTC. Translated, it gives CSSTSGAGETQYF. Drawing the rest from reference TRBV29-1 and TRBJ2-5, the complete variable domain is SAVISQKPSRDICQRGTSLTIQCQVDSQVTMMFWYRQQPGQSLTLIATANQGSEATYESGFVIDKFPISRPNLTFSTLTVSNMSPEDSSIYLCSSTSGAGETQYFGPGTRLLVL.

This chain uses TRBV29-1 with TRBJ1-1, with 9 bases lining up with TRBD1. Losses at the gene ends were 4 bases for V and 7 bases for J; bases not matched to a gene: 1. The CDR3 runs 11 residues. Germline V lookup: CDR1 SQVTM, CDR2 ANQGSEA. The CDR3 here is CSVGQGVEAFF. DNA of the CDR3: TGCAGCGTTGGACAGGGGGTTGAAGCTTTCTTT.